These 22 T cell receptor beta chains were all obtained from the same sample, sequenced in a study of blood T cells in healthy people across ages. Alongside a J-beta primer mix, a sample-barcoded 5' primer served in a second PCR lasting roughly 6 to 11 cycles. TCRdb reanalysed the 5' RACE reads using MiXCR and keeps one entry per CDR3 protein. In the table there are roughly 1 million distinct CDR3 sequences, under 30% of which are singletons. These data also formed part of another study, on T cells of mothers and their children.

Sequences were obtained from blood. The source of these receptors is a girl aged 2-10 years in good health.

The chain recombines TRBV3-1 with TRBJ2-1; D may be TRBD2 (6 bases). The DNA end is more similar to TRBJ2-5, so the J call may be wrong. The CDR3 is 12 residues long. Looked up from germline, CDR1 is LGHDT and CDR2 is YNNKEL (reference sequence). The CDR3 loop is CASLDGGETQYF. The CDR3 DNA sequence: TGTGCCAGTCTCGACGGGGGAGAGACCCAGTACTTC.

CDR3 DNA: TGTGCCAGCAGGAGACTAGCTGGGGAGACCTACCAAGAGACCCAGTACTTC. Translated, it gives CASRRLAGETYQETQYF. The J gene is TRBJ2-5, the V gene TRBV6-1, with 7 bases aligning to TRBD2. This CDR3 has 17 amino acids. Germline trimming cut 6 bases from V and 0 bases from J; bases unmatched to any gene: 13. Germline values: CDR1 MNHNS, CDR2 SASEGT.

This clonotype came up a few times. The V and J genes are TRBV12-3 or TRBV12-4 and TRBJ1-1; D is unclear. V dropped 7 bases and J dropped 1 base, with 10 bases sitting between them. This CDR3 is 13 amino acids long. CDR3 nucleotide sequence: TGTGCCAGCACCGTCACCGCGAACACTGAAGCTTTCTTT. This translates into CASTVTANTEAFF.

The chain is built from TRBV29-1 and TRBJ1-2, with TRBD1 matching 10 bases. Trimming removed 6 bases from V and 8 bases from J; junction bases left unmatched: 15. Germline V gene sequence: CDR1 SQVTM, CDR2 ANQGSEA. CDR3 size: 15 residues. The CDR3 region is CSVPGTGELLRGYTF. In DNA, the CDR3 is TGCAGCGTACCCGGGACAGGGGAATTACTTAGAGGCTACACCTTC.

Turning to this clonotype: A much larger clone lies one base from this, so it may be a read error. The chain uses TRBV27 and TRBJ1-6; unclear D gene. The CDR3 runs to 15 residues. Looked up from germline, CDR1 is MNHEY and CDR2 is SMNVEV (reference sequence). V lost 2 bases to trimming and J lost 0 bases, with 5 bases between them. The DNA of the CDR3 is TGTGCCAGCAGTTTACCGAGCTCCTATAATTCACCCCTCCACTTT. Translating it yields CASSLPSSYNSPLHF.

In this sample, this clonotype turned up a few times. The V and J genes are TRBV7-9 and TRBJ2-1; the match to TRBD2 covers 13 bases. The CDR3 runs to 16 residues. Germline CDR1 is SEHNR and CDR2 is FQNEAQ (reference sequence). The V gene end was trimmed by 1 base and the J gene end by 9 bases; junction bases not matched to a gene: 6. The CDR3 region has the DNA TGTGCCAGCAGCTTAGGACTAGCGGGGGGTAAGCGTGAGCAGTTCTTC. It specifies CASSLGLAGGKREQFF. Using reference TRBV7-9 and TRBJ2-1 for the parts outside the CDR3, the full variable domain is DTGVSQNPRHKITKRGQNVTFRCDPISEHNRLYWYRQTLGQGPEFLTYFQNEAQLEKSRLLSDRFSAERPKGSFSTLEIQRTEQGDSAMYLCASSLGLAGGKREQFFGPGTRLTVL.

The chain is built from TRBV9 and TRBJ2-1; 8 bases map to TRBD2. The CDR3 is made up of 15 amino acids. The V gene's germline CDR1 is SGDLS and CDR2 YYNGEE. The J segment lost 7 bases and the V segment lost 3 bases, leaving 9 bases of the junction unmatched. CDR3 sequence: CASSADGTRGNEQFF. In DNA form, the CDR3 reads TGTGCCAGCAGCGCCGACGGGACTAGGGGGAATGAGCAGTTCTTC.

The gene calls are TRBV29-1 and TRBJ1-2; the match to TRBD1 covers 10 bases. The CDR3 consists of 14 residues. Germline lookup yields CDR1 SQVTM and CDR2 ANQGSEA. Losses at the gene ends were 4 bases for V and 4 bases for J; bases not matched to a gene: 6. In DNA, the CDR3 is TGCAGCGTTGTAGGGACAGGGGATGGCTATGGCTACACCTTC. Translation: CSVVGTGDGYGYTF.

This clonotype was picked up one time. The V gene is TRBV4-3, the J gene TRBJ1-2; a weak D match, TRBD1 (5 bases). The CDR3 spans 13 residues. Deletions cut 0 bases from V and 6 bases from J, with 8 bases between. The V gene's germline CDR1 is LGHNA and CDR2 YSLEER. Here the CDR3 reads CASSQDSGHGYTF. The DNA of the CDR3 is TGCGCCAGCAGCCAAGATTCGGGACATGGCTACACCTTC.

This clonotype was picked up a small number of times. The CDR3 protein is CASKEWLRPQETQYF. In DNA, the CDR3 is TGTGCCAGCAAGGAGTGGTTGAGACCCCAAGAGACCCAGTACTTC. V gene TRBV2 combines with J gene TRBJ2-5; the D is unclear. The ends were cut back, 7 bases at V and 1 base at J, with 16 bases in the middle. The CDR3 totals 15 residues. Per germline, CDR1 SNHLY and CDR2 FYNNEI.

The chain is built from TRBV20-1 and TRBJ2-1; D may be TRBD1 (6 bases). Between the trimmed V and J ends, which lost 0 bases and 8 bases, there was a span of 23 bases. The CDR3 loop spans 17 amino acids. CDR1 and CDR2 from the germline V gene are DFQATT and SNEGSKA (reference sequence). In DNA, the CDR3 is TGCAGTGCTAGAGAGGGGGCTAATAGCTGGAAGGGGGATGAGCAGTTCTTC. Residues: CSAREGANSWKGDEQFF.

The chain employs TRBV10-2 and TRBJ1-1; D possibly corresponds to TRBD1 (5 bases). Trimming removed 10 bases at V and 1 base at J, with 19 bases between. Germline V gene data show CDR1 as WSHSY and CDR2 as SAAADI. The CDR3 is made up of 15 amino acids. The CDR3 spells CATTGSGLQNTEAFF. The CDR3 DNA reads as TGCGCCACCACTGGATCGGGACTCCAGAACACTGAAGCTTTCTTT.

This clonotype was found a few times. The rearrangement links TRBV7-8 to TRBJ1-2; 9 nucleotides line up with TRBD1. Trimming cost V 5 bases and J 7 bases; bases outside gene matches: 11. Germline CDR1 and CDR2: SGHVS and FQNEAQ. The CDR3 runs to 15 residues. The CDR3 nucleotides read TGTGCCAGCAGCCCCGACAGGGGGAGAGTTGGTGGCTACACCTTC. Translated, it gives CASSPDRGRVGGYTF.

The chain has TRBV28 and TRBJ2-1; D gene ambiguous. V was cut by 5 bases and J by 6 bases, with 17 bases left in between. Germline V gene data show CDR1 as MDHEN and CDR2 as SYDVKM. The CDR3 runs to 15 residues. CDR3 coding DNA: TGTGCCAGCAGTCGTCTCTCTGAAGGGATCAATGAGCAGTTCTTC. Its translation is CASSRLSEGINEQFF.

The table lists this clonotype with a few counts. The chain recombines TRBV24-1 with TRBJ1-2; D is unresolved. The germline CDR1 and CDR2 sequences are KGHDR and SFDVKD. The CDR3 totals 15 residues. Trimming took off 3 bases at V and 4 bases at J, with 14 bases between the two ends. CDR3 protein: CATSDPQDPSYGYTF. CDR3 bases: TGTGCCACCAGTGATCCTCAGGACCCTTCCTATGGCTACACCTTC.

This clonotype came up a few times. The chain has TRBV6-6 and TRBJ1-3; D unclear. The CDR3 is 13 amino acids. Germline values: CDR1 MNHNY, CDR2 SVGAGI (reference sequence). Trimming took off 7 bases at V and 0 bases at J, with 7 bases between the two ends. CDR3 amino acids: CASTVRSGNTIYF. CDR3 coding DNA: TGTGCCAGCACAGTCCGCTCTGGAAACACCATATATTTT.

This clonotype was seen a handful of times. This chain uses TRBV7-2 with TRBJ1-4; the D gene is possibly TRBD1 (5 bases). Germline loops: CDR1 SGHTA, CDR2 FQGNSA. Trimming removed 2 bases from V and 10 bases from J, with 14 bases in between. CDR3 length: 14 residues. The CDR3 sequence: CASSLLAGSGKLFF. The CDR3 DNA sequence: TGTGCCAGCAGCTTATTGGCAGGGTCGGGAAAACTGTTTTTT.

Written as DNA, the CDR3 is TGTGCCAGCAGCCCCTCGGGCAGCAGGGATACGCAGTATTTT. This sequence encodes CASSPSGSRDTQYF. The chain links TRBV7-2 to TRBJ2-3; D gene unclear. With 5 bases removed from V and 6 bases from J, the gap between germline ends came to 15 bases. Germline V gives CDR1 SGHTA, CDR2 FQGNSA. The CDR3 has 14 residues.

V usage is TRBV6-1 and J usage is TRBJ2-1; no definite D call. The CDR3 consists of 13 residues. Germline lookup yields CDR1 MNHNS and CDR2 SASEGT. V shed 3 bases and J shed 4 bases, with 7 bases lying between them. This CDR3 is CASSESFYNEQFF. The DNA for the CDR3 is TGTGCCAGCAGTGAGTCTTTTTACAATGAGCAGTTCTTC.

The gene calls are TRBV29-1 and TRBJ1-4; a possible D gene is TRBD1 (5 bases). This CDR3 is built from 13 residues. Germline-derived CDR1 and CDR2 are SQVTM and ANQGSEA. With 7 bases removed from V and 6 bases from J, the gap between germline ends came to 15 bases. The CDR3 DNA sequence: TGCAGCGGAGTCCGGGGGATCGATGAAAAACTGTTTTTT. This translates into CSGVRGIDEKLFF.

This clonotype came up a few times. The chain has TRBV4-1 and TRBJ1-5; D remains ambiguous. Trimming took 2 bases from V and 0 from J, leaving 8 bases between them. The CDR3 totals 15 residues. Per the germline V gene, CDR1 is MGHRA and CDR2 is YSYEKL. CDR3 residues: CASSQLVDSNQPQHF. CDR3 sequence (DNA): TGCGCCAGCAGCCAACTGGTAGATAGCAATCAGCCCCAGCATTTT.

The CDR3 loop is CASSVEGSSYNSPLHF. CDR3 in DNA: TGTGCCAGCAGCGTAGAGGGAAGCTCCTATAATTCACCCCTCCACTTT. The gene calls are TRBV9 and TRBJ1-6; no reliable D call. V lost 0 bases, J lost 0 bases, and 7 bases lay in between. The CDR3 runs to 16 residues. The germline V gene has CDR1 SGDLS and CDR2 YYNGEE.